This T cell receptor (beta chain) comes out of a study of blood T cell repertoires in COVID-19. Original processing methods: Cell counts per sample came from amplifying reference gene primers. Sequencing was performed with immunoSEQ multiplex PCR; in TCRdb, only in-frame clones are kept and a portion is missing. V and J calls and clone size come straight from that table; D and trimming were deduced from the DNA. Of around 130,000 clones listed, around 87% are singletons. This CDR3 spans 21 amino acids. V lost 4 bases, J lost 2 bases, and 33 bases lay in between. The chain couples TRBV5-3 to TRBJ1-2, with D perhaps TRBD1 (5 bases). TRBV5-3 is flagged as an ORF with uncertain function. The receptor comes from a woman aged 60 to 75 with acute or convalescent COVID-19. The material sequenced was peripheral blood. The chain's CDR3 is CARSPDRVVNYGAAGNYGYTF. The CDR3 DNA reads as TGTGCCAGAAGCCCGGACCGCGTGGTGAACTATGGGGCAGCGGGGAACTATGGCTACACCTTC.